The 32 T cell receptor beta chains presented below share a single source sample, sequenced in a study of blood T cell repertoires in COVID-19. This table comes from immunoSEQ multiplex PCR, and its TCRdb copy is limited to in-frame clones, with some not included. The repertoire has about 130,000 clones, about four fifths of them found once; the top ten carry over 9.5%. Sequenced input: peripheral blood. These receptors were obtained from a man in his sixties with acute or convalescent COVID-19.

The V call is TRBV10-2, the J call TRBJ1-6; weak D call: TRBD1 (5 bases). Trimming cost V 4 bases and J 9 bases, with 19 bases left between them. Germline values: CDR1 WSHSY, CDR2 SAAADI. This CDR3 contains 16 residues. CDR3 DNA: TGCGCCAGCAGTGGGGCCCAGGGAGCGGGGTTTTCACCCCTCCACTTT. This encodes CASSGAQGAGFSPLHF.

This clone has just a few counts. The same CDR3 is also encoded by other DNA sequences in this sample. The chain carries TRBV7-8 and TRBJ1-3, with D perhaps TRBD1 (5 bases). The CDR3 is made up of 15 amino acids. Deletions cut 2 bases from V and 1 base from J, with 9 bases between. The germline V gene has CDR1 SGHVS and CDR2 FQNEAQ. The CDR3 is CASSLRGTSGNTIYF. CDR3 bases: TGTGCCAGCAGCTTAAGGGGTACTTCTGGAAACACCATATATTTT.

The rearrangement uses TRBV19 and TRBJ2-5; 8 positions agree with TRBD2. Germline values: CDR1 LNHDA, CDR2 SQIVND (reference sequence). The ends lost 1 base at V and 0 bases at J; junction bases unmatched: 4. CDR3 length: 16 residues. This CDR3 reads CASSIAGGPHQETQYF. The CDR3 nucleotides are TGTGCCAGTAGTATAGCGGGAGGGCCCCACCAAGAGACCCAGTACTTC.

The chain links TRBV2 to TRBJ2-2; 8 bases agree with TRBD2. The J segment lost 5 bases and the V segment lost 10 bases, leaving 15 bases of the junction unmatched. CDR1 and CDR2 (germline): SNHLY, FYNNEI. CDR3 length: 16 residues. CDR3 loop: CAIPFGGGKRTGELFF. The CDR3 DNA reads as TGTGCCATCCCCTTCGGGGGGGGGAAACGGACCGGGGAGCTGTTTTTT.

This clone has more than one count but fewer than ten. The CDR3 region is CASSQGGGGTAKNIQYF. DNA for the CDR3: TGTGCCAGCAGCCAAGGGGGAGGCGGGACTGCCAAAAACATTCAGTACTTC. The chain is built from TRBV3-1 (or the pseudogene TRBV3-2) and TRBJ2-4, with a weak D call TRBD2 (6 bases). This CDR3 has 17 residues. Trimming shortened V by 1 base and J by 1 base, and 14 bases separated the two germline ends. Germline lookup yields CDR1 LGHDT and CDR2 YNNKEL (reference sequence).

The genes are TRBV7-9 and TRBJ2-5, with D possibly TRBD2 on 6 matching bases. Trimming took off 10 bases at V and 4 bases at J, with 13 bases between the two ends. This CDR3 comprises 12 residues. Germline CDR1 reads SEHNR; CDR2 reads FQNEAQ (reference sequence). The CDR3 DNA is TGTGCCACCCAGCGGGTAGGAGAGACCCAGTACTTC. Protein product: CATQRVGETQYF.

This chain links TRBV28 with TRBJ2-3; a possible D gene is TRBD2 (5 bases). Germline V gene data show CDR1 as MDHEN and CDR2 as SYDVKM. Trimming shortened V by 7 bases and J by 0 bases, and 17 bases separated the two germline ends. The CDR3 has 16 residues. CDR3 sequence (DNA): TGTGCCAGCACTCCGACGGGGAGTTCTAGCACAGATACGCAGTATTTT. Its translation: CASTPTGSSSTDTQYF.

This sequence joins TRBV5-1 and TRBJ2-7, with TRBD2 identical over 14 bases. The CDR3 has 17 residues. In germline, CDR1 is SGHRS, CDR2 YFSETQ. Trimming removed 1 base from V and 4 bases from J; junction bases left unmatched: 7. The CDR3 DNA is TGCGCCAGCAGCTTGTTGGGGACTAGCGGGAGTAAGTACGAGCAGTACTTC. Amino acids: CASSLLGTSGSKYEQYF. The whole variable domain, filled in from reference TRBV5-1 and TRBJ2-7, reads KAGVTQTPRYLIKTRGQQVTLSCSPISGHRSVSWYQQTPGQGLQFLFEYFSETQRNKGNFPGRFSGRQFSNSRSEMNVSTLELGDSALYLCASSLLGTSGSKYEQYFGPGTRLTVT.

The genes are TRBV28 and TRBJ1-5; 8 bases line up with TRBD1. V dropped 2 bases and J dropped 4; count of bases not matched to a gene: 4. Germline V CDR1 and CDR2: MDHEN, SYDVKM. The CDR3 loop spans 15 amino acids. This CDR3 is CASSLAQGVNQPQHF. In DNA form, the CDR3 reads TGTGCCAGCAGTTTAGCACAGGGGGTGAATCAGCCCCAGCATTTT.

V gene TRBV19 combines with J gene TRBJ2-3; 9 nucleotides line up with TRBD1. CDR3 length: 15 residues. Germline-derived CDR1 and CDR2 are LNHDA and SQIVND (reference sequence). J gave up 3 bases and V 9 bases, and 10 bases lay outside the gene matches. CDR3 coding DNA: TGTGCCAGCGATCCTAAAGGACAGGGGACAGATACGCAGTATTTT. This sequence encodes CASDPKGQGTDTQYF. Full variable domain (outside the CDR3, taken from reference TRBV19 and TRBJ2-3): DGGITQSPKYLFRKEGQNVTLSCEQNLNHDAMYWYRQDPGQGLRLIYYSQIVNDFQKGDIAEGYSVSREKKESFPLTVTSAQKNPTAFYLCASDPKGQGTDTQYFGPGTRLTVL.

This chain joins TRBV5-1 and TRBJ1-3, with 9 positions matching TRBD1. Germline CDR1 reads SGHRS; CDR2 reads YFSETQ. The CDR3 consists of 15 residues. With 4 bases clipped from V and 4 bases from J, the junction kept 6 bases outside the gene matches. The CDR3, as DNA: TGCGCCAGCAGCGAACCCGGGACAGGGGGAAACACCATATATTTT. Translated, it gives CASSEPGTGGNTIYF.

The chain links TRBV5-1 to TRBJ2-1; TRBD1 aligns across 7 bases. Germline CDR1 and CDR2: SGHRS and YFSETQ. CDR3 length: 16 residues. The J segment lost 5 bases and the V segment lost 4 bases, leaving 12 bases of the junction unmatched. The DNA for the CDR3 is TGCGCCAGCAGCCCCCACCGACAGGGTCCCGACAATGAGCAGTTCTTC. Encoded protein: CASSPHRQGPDNEQFF.

This chain uses TRBV2 with TRBJ2-7, with D possibly being TRBD1 (6 bases). Germline values: CDR1 SNHLY, CDR2 FYNNEI. Trimming took off 6 bases at V and 6 bases at J, with 21 bases between the two ends. The CDR3 totals 15 residues. CDR3 sequence (DNA): TGTGCCAGCAGCCGCAGGGGCGAGGGGATAGCCGAGCAGTACTTC. It translates to CASSRRGEGIAEQYF. The variable domain in full, completed from reference TRBV2 and TRBJ2-7, reads EPEVTQTPSHQVTQMGQEVILRCVPISNHLYFYWYRQILGQKVEFLVSFYNNEISEKSEIFDDQFSVERPDGSNFTLKIRSTKLEDSAMYFCASSRRGEGIAEQYFGPGTRLTVT.

The chain has TRBV9 and TRBJ1-2; 12 nucleotides align to TRBD1. This CDR3 contains 15 residues. Germline CDR1 reads SGDLS; CDR2 reads YYNGEE. V shed 2 bases and J 5 bases; nucleotides not matched to a gene: 4. CDR3 in amino acids: CASSVGTGGRYGYTF. The CDR3 DNA follows: TGTGCCAGCAGCGTTGGGACAGGGGGCAGGTATGGCTACACCTTC.

J is TRBJ2-7 and V is TRBV27; D possibly corresponds to TRBD2 (7 bases). CDR1 is MNHEY, CDR2 SMNVEV, per germline (reference sequence). The CDR3 covers 17 residues. V was shortened by 3 bases and J by 4 bases, with 22 bases between the two germline ends. CDR3 in amino acids: CASSFAGAGGRRYEQYF. The CDR3, as DNA: TGTGCCAGCAGTTTTGCGGGGGCTGGAGGTAGGAGATACGAGCAGTACTTC.

V gene TRBV18 combines with J gene TRBJ1-2; possible D gene TRBD1, 6 bases. Trimming took 5 bases from V and 2 from J, leaving 9 bases between them. CDR1 and CDR2 from the germline V gene are KGHSH and LQKENI. CDR3 length: 13 residues. The CDR3 reads CASSSGQNYGYTF. DNA of the CDR3: TGTGCCAGCTCATCCGGACAGAACTATGGCTACACCTTC. Full variable domain (missing parts from reference TRBV18 and TRBJ1-2): NAGVMQNPRHLVRRRGQEARLRCSPMKGHSHVYWYRQLPEEGLKFMVYLQKENIIDESGMPKERFSAEFPKEGPSILRIQQVVRGDSAAYFCASSSGQNYGYTFGSGTRLTVV.

The rearrangement joins TRBV7-5 to TRBJ1-1; the listed D gene, TRBD1, was not tested against the DNA. TRBV7-5 corresponds to a pseudogene. The CDR3 length is 15 residues. Written as DNA, the CDR3 is TGTGCCAGAAGAATGGGGGCAGTGACGAACACTGAAGCTTTCTTT. Translating it yields CARRMGAVTNTEAFF.

CDR3 bases: TGCGCCAGCAGCTTGGAGAGGGGGCGGTTGGAAAAACTGTTTTTT. Protein: CASSLERGRLEKLFF. The V and J genes are TRBV5-1 and TRBJ1-4, with 7 bases identical to TRBD1. The V and J ends lost 0 bases and 8 bases, in that order; junction bases with no gene match: 7. Germline CDR1 is SGHRS and CDR2 is YFSETQ. This CDR3 spans 15 amino acids.

V is TRBV5-1 and J is TRBJ1-1; D unclear. The CDR3 runs 14 residues. CDR1 and CDR2 from the germline V gene are SGHRS and YFSETQ. Trimming pared 0 bases from V and 6 bases from J, leaving 12 bases between. The DNA of the CDR3 is TGCGCCAGCAGCTTGGTGGTCAGTGGAGCTGAAGCTTTCTTT. This encodes CASSLVVSGAEAFF.

The chain joins TRBV6-5 to TRBJ1-2, with 8 bases identical to TRBD1. The CDR3 consists of 14 residues. Trimming cost V 8 bases and J 4 bases; bases outside gene matches: 9. The germline gives CDR1 MNHEY, CDR2 SVGAGI. This CDR3 is CASLRTGRVYGYTF. CDR3 nucleotide sequence: TGTGCCAGCCTTCGGACAGGGAGGGTCTATGGCTACACCTTC.

This clone was detected many times. J is TRBJ1-1 and V is TRBV2; 9 bases fit TRBD1. The CDR3 has 14 amino acids. The V and J ends lost 4 bases and 5 bases, in that order; junction bases with no gene match: 5. Germline assignment: CDR1 SNHLY and CDR2 FYNNEI. The CDR3 coding sequence is TGTGCCAGCAGTGGACAGGGGGGTGAGACTGAAGCTTTCTTT. Translation: CASSGQGGETEAFF.

V usage is TRBV30 and J usage is TRBJ1-2, with 9 positions matching TRBD1. Losses at the gene ends were 0 bases for V and 7 bases for J; bases not matched to a gene: 12. Germline V CDR1 and CDR2: GTSNPN, SVGIG (reference sequence). This CDR3 contains 16 residues. The CDR3 region has the DNA TGTGCCTGGAGTGTACCGCCGGGACAGGGTGTCTCTGGCTACACCTTC. Protein sequence: CAWSVPPGQGVSGYTF.

This sequence joins TRBV5-1 and TRBJ2-1, with TRBD2 matching over 11 bases. Losses at the gene ends were 4 bases for V and 3 bases for J; bases not matched to a gene: 18. CDR3 length: 20 residues. Per the germline V gene, CDR1 is SGHRS and CDR2 is YFSETQ. The CDR3 region is CASSPREASGGRWGYNEQFF. The CDR3 nucleotides are TGCGCCAGCAGCCCACGGGAGGCTAGCGGGGGGCGTTGGGGCTACAATGAGCAGTTCTTC.

V is TRBV11-2 and J is TRBJ1-1; D is undetermined. Germline values: CDR1 SGHAT, CDR2 FQNNGV. This CDR3 is built from 14 residues. Trimming cost V 5 bases and J 7 bases, with 17 bases left between them. The CDR3 loop reads CASSPWGGGIEAFF. The DNA of the CDR3 is TGTGCCAGCAGCCCCTGGGGAGGTGGGATTGAAGCTTTCTTT.

The V gene is TRBV2, the J gene TRBJ1-4, with TRBD1 matching 7 bases. CDR3 length: 14 residues. Unmatched junction bases numbered 11, after V lost 6 bases and J lost 10 bases. CDR1 is SNHLY and CDR2 is FYNNEI in the germline V gene. This chain's CDR3 is CASSLTGSEGKLFF. CDR3 nucleotide sequence: TGTGCCAGCAGCCTGACAGGGAGCGAGGGAAAACTGTTTTTT.

This chain connects TRBV6-1 to TRBJ2-3, with 10 bases that match TRBD2. J lost 0 bases, V lost 1 base, and 1 base had no gene match. This CDR3 has 16 amino acids. Germline lookup yields CDR1 MNHNS and CDR2 SASEGT. DNA of the CDR3: TGTGCCAGCAGTGAAGGACTAGCGGGCAGCACAGATACGCAGTATTTT. Its translation is CASSEGLAGSTDTQYF.

The chain links TRBV5-4 to TRBJ1-2; 7 nucleotides agree with TRBD1. The V and J ends lost 0 bases and 0 bases, in that order; junction bases with no gene match: 2. The CDR3 contains 15 residues. In germline, CDR1 is SGHNT, CDR2 YYREEE (reference sequence). CDR3 protein: CASSLGQGTNYGYTF. The CDR3 DNA is TGTGCCAGCAGCTTGGGACAGGGAACTAACTATGGCTACACCTTC.

V is TRBV7-9 and J is TRBJ2-7; 9 nucleotides match TRBD1. The ends lost 4 bases at V and 6 bases at J; junction bases unmatched: 7. The CDR3 loop spans 14 amino acids. Germline CDR1 SEHNR, CDR2 FQNEAQ (reference sequence). CDR3: CASSSRDRASEQYF. The CDR3 coding sequence is TGTGCCAGCAGCTCCCGGGACAGGGCCTCCGAGCAGTACTTC. Full variable domain (missing parts from reference TRBV7-9 and TRBJ2-7): DTGVSQNPRHKITKRGQNVTFRCDPISEHNRLYWYRQTLGQGPEFLTYFQNEAQLEKSRLLSDRFSAERPKGSFSTLEIQRTEQGDSAMYLCASSSRDRASEQYFGPGTRLTVT.

The gene calls are TRBV6-5 and TRBJ2-3; a weak D match, TRBD2 (6 bases). Per the germline V gene, CDR1 is MNHEY and CDR2 is SVGAGI. This CDR3 is 15 amino acids long. Between the trimmed V and J ends, which lost 6 bases and 0 bases, there was a span of 13 bases. CDR3 sequence: CASRGTYSSTDTQYF. CDR3 bases: TGTGCCAGCAGGGGGACTTACTCAAGCACAGATACGCAGTATTTT.

The V and J genes are TRBV28 and TRBJ1-2, with 10 bases matching TRBD1. Looked up from germline, CDR1 is MDHEN and CDR2 is SYDVKM. V lost 6 bases to trimming and J lost 2 bases; unmatched junction nucleotides: 12. The CDR3 sequence is 17 residues long. CDR3 in DNA: TGTGCCAGCAGATCTGGTTACTGGACAGGGGGGAACTATGGCTACACCTTC. Translated, it gives CASRSGYWTGGNYGYTF.

The chain combines TRBV30 with TRBJ2-1; D is uncertain. The CDR3 is 15 amino acids. V gave up 6 bases and J gave up 4 bases, with 19 bases separating them. Looked up from germline, CDR1 is GTSNPN and CDR2 is SVGIG (reference sequence). The CDR3 is CACNFGSGFYNEQFF. In DNA, the CDR3 is TGTGCCTGTAACTTCGGGTCCGGATTTTACAATGAGCAGTTCTTC.

The chain links TRBV28 to TRBJ2-1, with D unresolved. Germline V gene data show CDR1 as MDHEN and CDR2 as SYDVKM. The CDR3 length is 16 residues. V lost 8 bases and J 0 bases, leaving 17 bases between the germline ends. The CDR3 sequence: CASYSVQPSSYNEQFF. In DNA, the CDR3 is TGTGCCAGCTACTCCGTCCAGCCTAGCTCCTACAATGAGCAGTTCTTC. Full variable domain (missing parts from reference TRBV28 and TRBJ2-1): DVKVTQSSRYLVKRTGEKVFLECVQDMDHENMFWYRQDPGLGLRLIYFSYDVKMKEKGDIPEGYSVSREKKERFSLILESASTNQTSMYLCASYSVQPSSYNEQFFGPGTRLTVL.